These T cell receptor beta chains were read from a single sample in a study of high-grade serous ovarian cancer treatment subgroups. Only in-frame clones appear in the TCRdb table, and some are missing; sequencing was by immunoSEQ multiplex PCR. The repertoire holds 1,500 to 2,500 clones, with roughly two thirds as singletons. Material: tumor tissue. These receptors were obtained from a human donor with high-grade serous ovarian cancer. Each CDR3 is given with its conserved first and last residue. The order of the fields is CDR3 protein, CDR3 DNA, clone size, D gene, J gene, V gene. D genes are given only for firm matches. Clone size, where shown, is once, few, many, or a class for clones that have expanded.

CAGPSWRHTDTQYF	TGCGCCGGACCATCCTGGCGGCACACAGATACGCAGTATTTT	.	.	TRBJ2-3	TRBV23-1
CASSSRGAYEQYF	TGTGCCAGCAGCTCCAGGGGGGCCTACGAGCAGTACTTC	once	.	TRBJ2-7	TRBV11-2
CASSLDRNTGELFF	TGTGCCAGCAGCCTGGACAGAAACACCGGGGAGCTGTTTTTT	.	.	TRBJ2-2	TRBV5-6
CASSHRTETSEQYF	TGCGCCAGCAGCCATAGGACGGAGACGTCCGAGCAGTACTTC	.	.	TRBJ2-7	TRBV7-9
CASAGQGGNQPQHF	TGCGCCAGCGCGGGACAGGGGGGGAATCAGCCCCAGCATTTT	.	TRBD1	TRBJ1-5	TRBV10-2
CASSERTRTGHTGELFF	TGTGCCAGCAGCGAACGGACTCGAACAGGGCACACCGGGGAGCTGTTTTTT	.	.	TRBJ2-2	TRBV11-1
CATSSDQGRLDGYTF	TGTGCCACCAGCAGCGACCAGGGCAGGTTGGATGGCTACACCTTC	.	.	TRBJ1-2	TRBV15
CASSRGQGMIAYEQYF	TGTGCCAGCAGCAGGGGACAGGGGATGATCGCCTACGAGCAGTACTTC	few	TRBD1	TRBJ2-7	TRBV7-9
CASSFHGTAYNSPLHF	TGTGCCAGCAGCTTCCATGGGACAGCTTATAATTCACCCCTCCACTTT	.	TRBD1	TRBJ1-6	TRBV5-5
CASSQMGASGRSEQYF	TGTGCCAGCAGCCAAATGGGGGCTAGCGGGAGGAGTGAGCAGTACTTC	.	TRBD2	TRBJ2-7	TRBV5-4
CASSYSTSGGIDEQFF	TGTGCCAGCAGTTACTCTACTAGCGGGGGGATCGATGAGCAGTTCTTC	.	TRBD2	TRBJ2-1	TRBV6-5
CASGWPDGTGGTGELFF	TGTGCTAGTGGTTGGCCCGACGGGACAGGGGGCACCGGGGAGCTGTTTTTT	.	TRBD1	TRBJ2-2	TRBV12-5
CASSPGQEMSWQPQHF	TGTGCCAGCAGCCCGGGACAGGAGATGAGTTGGCAGCCCCAGCATTTT	.	TRBD1	TRBJ1-5	TRBV7-2
CSASGDEGTEAFF	TGCAGCGCCTCGGGGGATGAGGGCACTGAAGCTTTCTTT	.	.	TRBJ1-1	TRBV29-1
CASSEALGSEKLFF	TGTGCCAGCAGTGAAGCGCTCGGGAGTGAAAAACTGTTTTTT	.	.	TRBJ1-4	TRBV6-1
CASSLTSGMYEQYF	TGTGCCAGCAGTCTGACTAGCGGGATGTACGAGCAGTACTTC	.	TRBD2	TRBJ2-7	TRBV7-9
CASSAGTGRYEQYF	TGTGCCAGCAGCGCCGGGACAGGGCGCTACGAGCAGTACTTC	.	TRBD1	TRBJ2-7	TRBV6-5
CASSLSPNAGTGRSPLHF	TGTGCCAGCAGTTTATCTCCAAACGCCGGGACAGGGCGATCACCCCTCCACTTT	.	TRBD1	TRBJ1-6	TRBV27
CASSPPPSGRAFYNEQFF	TGTGCCAGCTCACCACCGCCTAGCGGGAGGGCCTTCTACAATGAGCAGTTCTTC	.	TRBD2	TRBJ2-1	TRBV18
CASSFGEKLFF	TGTGCCAGCAGCTTTGGTGAAAAACTGTTTTTT	.	.	TRBJ1-4	TRBV11-2